Sequencing of this T cell receptor beta chain was carried out in a study of technical replicates of blood from four donors. The V gene's germline CDR1 is KGHSH and CDR2 LQKENI. The CDR3 is made up of 15 amino acids. Trimming removed 2 bases at V and 2 bases at J, with 10 bases between. Only in-frame clones appear in the TCRdb table, and some are missing; sequencing was by immunoSEQ multiplex PCR. Seen here are tens of thousands of clones, 85% to 90% observed once, and the top ten hold around 4.8%. The source of this sequence is a human donor in good health. Some clones in this sample may be carry-over from other donors' samples. The sample consisted of PBMCs. V is TRBV18 and J is TRBJ1-5; D unresolved. For the CDR3, the DNA is TGTGCCAGCTCACCAGGGGTGGAGGGCAATCAGCCCCAGCATTTT. This translates into CASSPGVEGNQPQHF.